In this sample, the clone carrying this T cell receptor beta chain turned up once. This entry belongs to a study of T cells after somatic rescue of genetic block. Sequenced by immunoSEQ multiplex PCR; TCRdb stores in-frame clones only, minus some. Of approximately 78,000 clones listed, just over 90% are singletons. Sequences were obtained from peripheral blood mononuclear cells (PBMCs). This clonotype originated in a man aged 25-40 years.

The CDR3 nucleotides read TGTGCCATCAGTGATAGCGAGGGTCTCCAGCCAGGAAACACCATATATTTT. Protein: CAISDSEGLQPGNTIYF. The chain has TRBV10-3 and TRBJ1-3; D call uncertain. Between the trimmed V and J ends, which lost 3 bases and 4 bases, there was a span of 19 bases. The V gene's germline CDR1 is ENHRY and CDR2 SYGVKD. The CDR3 runs 17 residues.